Following are 26 T cell receptor beta chains from one sample sequenced in a study of T cells in Graves' hyperthyroidism and ophthalmopathy. Using RNA transcripts as the source, TCR beta CDR3 regions were amplified. First-round RT-PCR with HTBI primers amplified the TCR CDR3 region. TCRdb independently ran MiXCR on the multiplex PCR reads; one entry per CDR3 protein. Seen here are under 400,000 distinct CDR3 sequences, over 15% observed once, and the top ten hold less than 65%. Sample: blood. The receptors were sampled from a woman aged 45-59 years with Graves' hyperthyroidism.

This clonotype was seen at least ten times. This chain connects TRBV12-3 or TRBV12-4 to TRBJ2-1, with 8 bases aligning to TRBD2. J was trimmed by 8 bases and V by 2 bases; bases with no gene match: 8. The CDR3 totals 15 residues. The CDR3 region has the DNA TGTGCCAGCAGTTTACCAGCGGGGGAAAGCTATGAGCAGTTCTTC. Protein product: CASSLPAGESYEQFF.

There are a few counts of this clonotype. The rearrangement joins TRBV5-4 to TRBJ2-3; a weak D match, TRBD1 (5 bases). The V end lost 4 bases, the J end lost 4 bases, and 7 bases lay between the germline ends. The length of the CDR3 is 12 residues. Germline loops: CDR1 SGHNT, CDR2 YYREEE (reference sequence). The DNA of the CDR3 is TGTGCCAGCAGCGCCAGGGCAGATACGCAGTATTTT. Encoded protein: CASSARADTQYF.

The chain carries TRBV11-2 and TRBJ1-1; TRBD1 matches 7 bases. The CDR3 spans 13 residues. V dropped 4 bases and J dropped 7; count of bases not matched to a gene: 6. Germline CDR1 reads SGHAT; CDR2 reads FQNNGV. The CDR3 coding sequence is TGTGCCAGCAGCTCGATCCGGGACAGTGAAGCTTTCTTT. The encoded protein is CASSSIRDSEAFF.

This clonotype has a handful of counts. The chain has TRBV5-4 and TRBJ2-1; tentative D call: TRBD2 (5 bases). With 4 bases removed from V and 12 bases from J, the gap between germline ends came to 17 bases. This CDR3 region has 13 residues. The germline V gene encodes CDR1 SGHNT and CDR2 YYREEE (reference sequence). CDR3 DNA sequence: TGTGCCAGCAGCAAACTAGACGGTTATGGGCAGTTCTTC. Translated, it gives CASSKLDGYGQFF.

The chain combines TRBV27 with TRBJ2-1; D is possibly TRBD1 or TRBD2 (5 bases each). CDR1 and CDR2 (germline): MNHEY, SMNVEV (reference sequence). CDR3 length: 12 residues. The ends were cut back, 6 bases at V and 6 bases at J, with 9 bases in the middle. CDR3 nucleotides: TGTGCCAGCAGGGGACCCGCCAATGAGCAGTTCTTC. Amino acid sequence: CASRGPANEQFF.

The genes are TRBV27 and TRBJ2-7; D unresolved. The CDR3 runs to 11 residues. Deletions cut 5 bases from V and 5 bases from J, with 7 bases between. The germline V gene encodes CDR1 MNHEY and CDR2 SMNVEV (reference sequence). The DNA for the CDR3 is TGTGCCAGCAGTACAGAGAACGAGCAGTACTTC. As protein: CASSTENEQYF.

This clonotype was seen ten or more times. The CDR3 region has the DNA TGTGCCAGCAGCTCCGACAGGGCCGGTGTCAGAGAGACCCAGTACTTC. The encoded protein is CASSSDRAGVRETQYF. The chain employs TRBV12-3 or TRBV12-4 and TRBJ2-5; the match to TRBD1 covers 7 bases. Trimming took 6 bases from V and 4 from J; bases not matched to a gene: 14. The CDR3 totals 16 residues.

This clonotype was found a few times. The rearrangement joins TRBV5-6 to TRBJ1-1; TRBD1 aligns across 7 bases. Trimming took 4 bases from V and 6 from J; bases not matched to a gene: 6. Germline V gives CDR1 SGHDT, CDR2 YYEEEE. CDR3 length equals 13 residues. CDR3 region: CASSPGTVPEAFF. The CDR3, as DNA: TGTGCCAGCAGCCCGGGGACAGTCCCTGAAGCTTTCTTT.

This clonotype was detected only a few times. This sequence joins TRBV27 and TRBJ1-1; D possibly corresponds to TRBD1 (5 bases). Per germline, CDR1 MNHEY and CDR2 SMNVEV (reference sequence). This CDR3 comprises 12 residues. The V gene lost 7 bases and the J gene lost 10 bases, with 16 bases spanning the gap. CDR3 sequence reads: CASTNRISGAFF. CDR3 bases: TGTGCCAGCACCAACAGGATCAGCGGAGCTTTCTTT.

This chain uses TRBV3-1 with TRBJ2-5; TRBD1 matches 8 bases. Germline CDR1 LGHDT, CDR2 YNNKEL (reference sequence). The CDR3 runs 15 residues. V lost 2 bases, J lost 5 bases, and 7 bases stayed unmatched. CDR3 protein: CASSQYGQGGETQYF. The CDR3, as DNA: TGTGCCAGCAGCCAATACGGACAGGGCGGCGAGACCCAGTACTTC.

At least ten counts were recorded for this clonotype. The chain links TRBV12-3 or TRBV12-4 to TRBJ2-6; a possible D gene is TRBD2 (5 bases). The CDR3 is 15 residues long. V was cut by 4 bases and J by 0 bases, with 7 bases left in between. Written as DNA, the CDR3 is TGTGCCAGCAGTTATGGACTCTCTGGGGCCAACGTCCTGACTTTC. Translating it yields CASSYGLSGANVLTF.

The rearrangement uses TRBV12-3 or TRBV12-4 and TRBJ2-7; D gene unclear. Trimming removed 5 bases from V and 2 bases from J, with 10 bases in between. The CDR3 loop spans 13 amino acids. CDR3 amino acids: CASSPSSPYEQYF. In DNA, the CDR3 is TGTGCCAGCAGTCCTTCCAGCCCCTACGAGCAGTACTTC.

This clonotype was observed at least ten times. This chain's CDR3 is CASRRLLSGGDTQYF. In nucleotides, the CDR3 is TGTGCCAGCCGTCGACTGCTCAGCGGGGGAGATACGCAGTATTTT. V usage is TRBV2 and J usage is TRBJ2-3; TRBD2 agrees at 8 bases. With 8 bases clipped from V and 5 bases from J, the junction kept 12 bases outside the gene matches. The CDR3 spans 15 residues. Germline CDR1 SNHLY, CDR2 FYNNEI.

This sequence joins TRBV4-2 and TRBJ2-1, with 7 bases lining up with TRBD2. Trimming took 0 bases from V and 4 from J; bases not matched to a gene: 12. Germline CDR1 LGHNA, CDR2 YNFKEQ. The CDR3 consists of 18 residues. The CDR3 DNA follows: TGTGCCAGCAGCCAAGATCCGGGGACTATAAAAAATTACAATGAGCAGTTCTTC. Amino acids: CASSQDPGTIKNYNEQFF.

This clonotype was recorded a few times. The chain carries TRBV28 and TRBJ2-7, with D possibly called TRBD1 or TRBD2 (5 bases each). Germline CDR1 and CDR2: MDHEN and SYDVKM. Trimming cost V 5 bases and J 4 bases, with 21 bases left between them. CDR3 length: 16 residues. The CDR3 region is CASSIPQLRGVYEQYF. The CDR3 nucleotides read TGTGCCAGCAGTATCCCCCAACTGCGAGGGGTATACGAGCAGTACTTC.

This clonotype was detected many times. The chain employs TRBV5-1 and TRBJ1-3; D gene unclear. V was shortened by 3 bases and J by 0 bases, with 7 bases between the two germline ends. CDR1 SGHRS and CDR2 YFSETQ come from the germline V gene. CDR3 size: 14 residues. The CDR3 DNA is TGCGCCAGCAGCTCCGCGGACTCTGGAAACACCATATATTTT. As protein: CASSSADSGNTIYF.

This clonotype was seen many times. V and J are TRBV27 and TRBJ2-3; D gene ambiguous. V shed 6 bases and J shed 2 bases, with 12 bases lying between them. The germline V gene has CDR1 MNHEY and CDR2 SMNVEV (reference sequence). CDR3 length: 14 amino acids. CDR3 residues: CASRFLGSTDTQYF. As DNA, the CDR3 is TGTGCCAGCAGATTTTTGGGTTCCACAGATACGCAGTATTTT.

At least ten counts were recorded for this clonotype. This chain connects TRBV11-3 to TRBJ2-1; the D is unclear. Germline CDR1 SGHNT, CDR2 YENEEA. V dropped 0 bases and J dropped 3 bases, with 6 bases sitting between them. This CDR3 has 14 amino acids. As DNA, the CDR3 is TGTGCCAGCAGCTTAGATACAAGCTACAATGAGCAGTTCTTC. The encoded protein is CASSLDTSYNEQFF. Combining the CDR3 with reference TRBV11-3 and TRBJ2-1 gives the whole variable domain EAGVVQSPRYKIIEKKQPVAFWCNPISGHNTLYWYLQNLGQGPELLIRYENEEAVDDSQLPKDRFSAERLKGVDSTLKIQPAELGDSAVYLCASSLDTSYNEQFFGPGTRLTVL.

The chain is built from TRBV5-1 and TRBJ2-1; D is perhaps TRBD1 or TRBD2 (5 bases each). Germline values: CDR1 SGHRS, CDR2 YFSETQ. The CDR3 is made up of 17 amino acids. Trimming shortened V by 4 bases and J by 6 bases, and 23 bases separated the two germline ends. Here the CDR3 reads CASSNPLTGRVGNEQFF. Written as DNA, the CDR3 is TGCGCCAGCAGCAACCCCCTTACGGGACGGGTAGGCAATGAGCAGTTCTTC. The full variable domain, its missing parts supplied by reference TRBV5-1 and TRBJ2-1, is KAGVTQTPRYLIKTRGQQVTLSCSPISGHRSVSWYQQTPGQGLQFLFEYFSETQRNKGNFPGRFSGRQFSNSRSEMNVSTLELGDSALYLCASSNPLTGRVGNEQFFGPGTRLTVL.

The chain couples TRBV19 to TRBJ2-3; TRBD2 aligns across 10 bases. The V segment lost 5 bases and the J segment 3 bases; nucleotides outside the gene matches: 8. The germline CDR1 and CDR2 sequences are LNHDA and SQIVND (reference sequence). The CDR3 is made up of 16 amino acids. CDR3 in amino acids: CASSFPSGSSTDTQYF. The DNA of the CDR3 is TGTGCCAGTAGTTTCCCTAGCGGGAGCTCAACAGATACGCAGTATTTT.

The chain combines TRBV3-1 with TRBJ1-2; 7 nucleotides align to TRBD1. V shed 0 bases, J shed 6 bases, and the junction held 4 bases outside the gene matches. Looked up from germline, CDR1 is LGHDT and CDR2 is YNNKEL (reference sequence). The CDR3 sequence is 14 residues long. DNA of the CDR3: TGTGCCAGCAGCCAAGAGGGCAGGGGGAATGGCTACACCTTC. Translating gives CASSQEGRGNGYTF. Supplemented by reference TRBV3-1 and TRBJ1-2, the full variable domain reads DTAVSQTPKYLVTQMGNDKSIKCEQNLGHDTMYWYKQDSKKFLKIMFSYNNKELIINETVPNRFSPKSPDKAHLNLHINSLELGDSAVYFCASSQEGRGNGYTFGSGTRLTVV.

V usage is TRBV6-5 and J usage is TRBJ1-6; no reliable D call. Germline loops: CDR1 MNHEY, CDR2 SVGAGI. The CDR3 spans 13 residues. Deletions cut 2 bases from V and 10 bases from J, with 9 bases between. CDR3 loop: CASSYGDRSPLHF. DNA for the CDR3: TGTGCCAGCAGTTACGGAGATCGGTCACCCCTCCACTTT.

This clonotype has a handful of counts. The chain uses TRBV7-8 and TRBJ2-2; D not resolved. The V gene's germline CDR1 is SGHVS and CDR2 FQNEAQ. The ends were cut back, 2 bases at V and 0 bases at J, with 10 bases in the middle. The CDR3 runs 16 residues. Here the CDR3 DNA reads TGTGCCAGCAGCTTAATGCCCAGGTCGAACACCGGGGAGCTGTTTTTT. Its translation: CASSLMPRSNTGELFF.

This clonotype has a count of ten or more. CDR3 in amino acids: CSARRGSNTEAFF. The CDR3 nucleotides read TGCAGTGCTAGGCGAGGGTCGAACACTGAAGCTTTCTTT. V is TRBV20-1 and J is TRBJ1-1, with D uncertain. Germline V gene sequence: CDR1 DFQATT, CDR2 SNEGSKA (reference sequence). This CDR3 comprises 13 residues. The V gene lost 3 bases and the J gene lost 1 base, with 9 bases spanning the gap.

The table lists this clonotype with many counts. The CDR3 is CAWRVEREDYGYTF. DNA of the CDR3: TGTGCCTGGAGGGTAGAGAGGGAGGACTATGGCTACACCTTC. The V gene is TRBV30, the J gene TRBJ1-2, with D unclear. CDR1 is GTSNPN, CDR2 SVGIG, per germline (reference sequence). Trimming shortened V by 3 bases and J by 3 bases, and 14 bases separated the two germline ends. The CDR3 sequence is 14 residues long.

This clonotype has a count of ten or more. The chain recombines TRBV20-1 with TRBJ2-7; D perhaps matches TRBD2 (6 bases). The V gene lost 0 bases and the J gene lost 5 bases, with 14 bases spanning the gap. Germline CDR1 reads DFQATT; CDR2 reads SNEGSKA (reference sequence). The CDR3 spans 14 residues. The CDR3 coding sequence is TGCAGTGCTAGAGATCCGGGAGAGGATCACGAGCAGTACTTC. It encodes CSARDPGEDHEQYF.